A selection of T cell receptor beta chains follows, all from one sample in a study of control samples from healthy donors and cancer patients. This table comes from immunoSEQ multiplex PCR, and its TCRdb copy is limited to in-frame clones, with some not included. This table holds roughly 100,000 clones, approximately 90% found once. Sequencing was carried out using PBMCs. These receptors were taken from a man aged 55 to 70 with lung cancer. CDR3s include the opening cysteine and the closing phenylalanine or tryptophan. D genes are given only for firm matches. Only some rows state a clone size, as once, few, many or a class for expanded clones.

v_call	clone_size	j_call	d_call	cdr3_nt	cdr3_aa
TRBV7-2	-	TRBJ2-1	TRBD1	TGTGCCAGCAGCTTAGTGGGACAGGGGGCAGGTGGCTCCTACAATGAGCAGTTCTTC	CASSLVGQGAGGSYNEQFF
TRBV24-1	-	TRBJ1-2	-	TGTGCCACCAGTGATTTTGAAAGGGGCGGGGGCTACACCTTC	CATSDFERGGGYTF
TRBV18	-	TRBJ2-2	-	TGTGCCAGCTCACCTAGGATAAGGGGAAGTACGAACACCGGGGAGCTGTTTTTT	CASSPRIRGSTNTGELFF
TRBV5-4	-	TRBJ2-1	TRBD2	TGTGCCAGCAGCTTGGGGGCGGGGGGGCGGCGAACTGAGCAGTTCTTC	CASSLGAGGRRTEQFF
TRBV30	-	TRBJ1-2	-	TGTGCCTGGAGTGTTAGAATTGCAGAAACCTTC	CAWSVRIAETF
TRBV5-1	-	TRBJ2-2	TRBD1	TGCGCCAGCAGCATACAGGGGGGAGCGGGCACCGGGGAGCTGTTTTTT	CASSIQGGAGTGELFF
TRBV19	-	TRBJ2-3	-	TGTGCCAGTAGCCCGACCGTAAGCACAGATACGCAGTATTTT	CASSPTVSTDTQYF
TRBV12-3/TRBV12-4	few	TRBJ2-7	-	TGTGCCAGCAGTTTAGTAATGGGTTACGAGCAGTACTTC	CASSLVMGYEQYF
TRBV5-1	-	TRBJ2-3	TRBD2	TGCGCCAGCAGCACCGGGGGGAGCACAGATACGCAGTATTTT	CASSTGGSTDTQYF
TRBV11-2	-	TRBJ1-1	-	TGTGCCAGCAGCTTCACTGAGAACACTGAAGCTTTCTTT	CASSFTENTEAFF
TRBV7-3	-	TRBJ2-5	TRBD2	TGTGCCAGCAGCTTCGGACTAGCGGGGGGGACCGAGACCCAGTACTTC	CASSFGLAGGTETQYF
TRBV18	-	TRBJ1-5	-	TGTGCCAGCATCCGGGACGGCAATCAGCCCCAGCATTTT	CASIRDGNQPQHF
TRBV5-6	-	TRBJ2-5	-	TGTGCCAGCAGCTCAGGAGAGACCCAGTACTTC	CASSSGETQYF
TRBV18	-	TRBJ2-2	TRBD1	TGTGCCAGCTCACCCGGGACAGCGAACACCGGGGAGCTGTTTTTT	CASSPGTANTGELFF
TRBV24-1	-	TRBJ1-1	-	TGTGCCACCAGTGATTTGGGTCAAGCTTTCTTT	CATSDLGQAFF
TRBV10-1	-	TRBJ2-7	-	TGCGCCAGCAGTGAGACCCCGACACCCAGGGCCTACGAGCAGTACTTC	CASSETPTPRAYEQYF
TRBV5-1	-	TRBJ2-3	-	TGCGCCAGCAGCTTGTACGGGAACCAGGCAGATACGCAGTATTTT	CASSLYGNQADTQYF
TRBV11-1	once	TRBJ1-3	-	TGTGCCAGCAGCTTAGCGCGGGGCTCTGGAAACACCATATATTTT	CASSLARGSGNTIYF
TRBV21-1	once	TRBJ1-3	-	TGTGCCAGCAGAGTACAGTGGTTTGGAAACACCATATATTTT	CASRVQWFGNTIYF
TRBV18	-	TRBJ2-5	-	TGTGCCAGCTCACGCGAGGGGGCCGGAGTAGGGAGGGCCCAGTACTTC	CASSREGAGVGRAQYF
TRBV9	-	TRBJ2-5	-	TGTGCCAGCAGCGTAGTTTCCCAGGGGACCCAGTACTTC	CASSVVSQGTQYF
TRBV7-3	-	TRBJ1-1	TRBD1	TGTGCCAGCAGCTTAACTCGACAGGGCCCTGAAGCTTTCTTT	CASSLTRQGPEAFF
TRBV18	-	TRBJ1-6	-	TGTGCCAGCTCACTTCTGGACGGTTCCGCTAATTCACCCCTCCACTTT	CASSLLDGSANSPLHF
TRBV10-3	-	TRBJ1-1	-	TGTGCCATCAGTGAACAGAACACTGAAGCTTTCTTT	CAISEQNTEAFF
TRBV18	once	TRBJ1-4	TRBD1	TGTGCCAGCTCGCGGGACAGGGGGGCGAATGAAAAACTGTTTTTT	CASSRDRGANEKLFF
TRBV7-9	-	TRBJ2-1	-	TGTGCCAGCAGCGTTCCAAGCCACCGCGATGAGCAGTTCTTC	CASSVPSHRDEQFF
TRBV5-8	-	TRBJ2-1	TRBD1	TGTGCCAGCAGCCCTGGGGACAGATCCTCCAATGAGCAGTTCTTC	CASSPGDRSSNEQFF
TRBV30	-	TRBJ2-2	TRBD1	TGTGCCTGGAGGGGAAAGGGGGCCAGGGGAACCGGGGAGCTGTTTTTT	CAWRGKGARGTGELFF
TRBV3-1/TRBV3-2	-	TRBJ1-3	-	TGTGCCAGCAGCCTGCATGGCTCTGGAAACACCATATATTTT	CASSLHGSGNTIYF
TRBV30	-	TRBJ1-1	-	TGTGCCTGGTCCCCGCCCGGGGGGCGGGTGAACACTGAAGCTTTCTTT	CAWSPPGGRVNTEAFF
TRBV4-1	-	TRBJ2-3	-	TGCGCCAGCAGCCCTCCTTCTTTACTAAGCACAGATACGCAGTATTTT	CASSPPSLLSTDTQYF
TRBV5-4	-	TRBJ2-3	TRBD1	TGTGCCAGCAGCCGGGGGTCAGGGGGCTCCCCAGATACGCAGTATTTT	CASSRGSGGSPDTQYF
TRBV7-2	-	TRBJ2-1	TRBD1	TGTGCCAGCAGCTTATTACAGGGGAACAATGAGCAGTTCTTC	CASSLLQGNNEQFF
TRBV7-9	-	TRBJ2-1	TRBD2	TGTGCCAGCAGCTTAGCACTAGCGGGAAACAATGAGCAGTTCTTC	CASSLALAGNNEQFF
TRBV12-3/TRBV12-4	-	TRBJ1-1	-	TGTGCCAGCAGTCAGGGAAAAACTGAAGCTTTCTTT	CASSQGKTEAFF
TRBV6-4	-	TRBJ1-6	TRBD1	TGTGCCAGCAGTGACTCGCCCGACAGGGGGCTGTCACCCCTCCACTTT	CASSDSPDRGLSPLHF
TRBV7-9	-	TRBJ2-2	-	TGTGCCAGCAGCTTCCTGACAGGACTAAGTGCCGGGGAGCTGTTTTTT	CASSFLTGLSAGELFF
TRBV5-1	-	TRBJ1-2	-	TGCGCCAGCAGCTTGGGTCCGGGACCCGGTCAAGTCTATGGCTACACCTTC	CASSLGPGPGQVYGYTF
TRBV11-3	once	TRBJ1-6	TRBD1	TGTGCCAGCAGCGCGTGGACAGGGTATTCACCCCTCCACTTT	CASSAWTGYSPLHF
TRBV30	once	TRBJ1-2	-	TGTGCCGGTCGAGGGCGGATAAACTATGGCTACACCTTC	CAGRGRINYGYTF
TRBV7-2	-	TRBJ1-4	-	TGTGCCAGCAGCTCCAGAGACCGGACAACTAATGAAAAACTGTTTTTT	CASSSRDRTTNEKLFF
TRBV11-1	-	TRBJ1-1	-	TGTGCCAGCAGCTTGAGTAGGAGGAGAAAAGCTTTCTTT	CASSLSRRRKAFF
TRBV30	-	TRBJ1-1	TRBD1	TGTGCCTGGAGTGTTGGGACAGGTAACACTGAAGCTTTCTTT	CAWSVGTGNTEAFF
TRBV27	-	TRBJ2-5	-	TGTGCCAGCAGCTCAAATTGGGCAGGGCTAGAGACCCAGTACTTC	CASSSNWAGLETQYF
TRBV24-1	-	TRBJ2-1	TRBD2	TGTGCCACCAGTGATCCGACTAGCGGGGGGGCACGTTACAATGAGCAGTTCTTC	CATSDPTSGGARYNEQFF
TRBV7-2	few	TRBJ2-5	TRBD2	TGTGCCAGCAGCTTAGAGGTCGGGGGGAGAGAGACCCAGTACTTC	CASSLEVGGRETQYF
TRBV5-1	-	TRBJ1-5	-	TGCGCCAGCAGCTTGGAGGGCATGCAACAGCCCCAGCATTTT	CASSLEGMQQPQHF
TRBV18	-	TRBJ2-2	-	TGTGCCAGCTCACCGAAGGGACACGCGAACACCGGGGAGCTGTTTTTT	CASSPKGHANTGELFF
TRBV6-4	-	TRBJ1-4	-	TGTGCCAGCAAGGACAGAAATGAAAAACTGTTTTTT	CASKDRNEKLFF
TRBV12-5	-	TRBJ2-5	-	TGTGCTAGTGGTTTGCACGACGGAACCCAGTACTTC	CASGLHDGTQYF
TRBV18	once	TRBJ2-5	-	TGTGCCAGCTCAGCAAATCAGGGGACCTCCGAGACCCAGTACTTC	CASSANQGTSETQYF
TRBV10-1	-	TRBJ1-6	-	TGCGCCAGCAGTTCGGACAGCATCAATTCACCCCTCCACTTT	CASSSDSINSPLHF
TRBV10-2	-	TRBJ1-6	-	TGCGCCAGCAGTGAGTTCAACGCCGGGGCAATATCACCCCTCCACTTT	CASSEFNAGAISPLHF
TRBV18	-	TRBJ2-5	-	TGTGCCAGCTCATCGGGCCTGGAGACCCAGTACTTC	CASSSGLETQYF